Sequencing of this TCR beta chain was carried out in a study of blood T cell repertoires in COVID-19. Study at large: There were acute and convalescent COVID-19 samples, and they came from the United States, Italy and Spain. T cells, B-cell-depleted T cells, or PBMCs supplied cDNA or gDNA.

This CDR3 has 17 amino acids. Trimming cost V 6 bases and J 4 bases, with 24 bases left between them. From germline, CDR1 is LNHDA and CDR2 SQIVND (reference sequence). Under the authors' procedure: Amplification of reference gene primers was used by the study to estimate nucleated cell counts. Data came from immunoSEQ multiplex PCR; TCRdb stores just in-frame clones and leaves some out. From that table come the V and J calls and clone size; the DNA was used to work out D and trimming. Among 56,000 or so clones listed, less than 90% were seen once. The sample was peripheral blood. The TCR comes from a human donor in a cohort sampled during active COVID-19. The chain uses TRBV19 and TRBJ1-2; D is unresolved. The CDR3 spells CASRNVVEPRIGYGYTF. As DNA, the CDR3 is TGTGCCAGTAGAAATGTAGTGGAGCCGCGCATCGGCTATGGCTACACCTTC.